Each of the 27 T cell receptor beta chains below was sequenced from the same sample in a study of beta chain features in type 1 diabetes. Whole-study results and caveats: Among patients with Type 1 diabetes, TCRB CDR3s were moderately but significantly shorter in every one of the four CD4+ subsets.

Reverse transcribing all isolated RNA meant expressed TCRB transcripts were sequenced. Sequencing used immunoSEQ multiplex PCR; TCRdb keeps in-frame clones, though not all of them. The sample lists about 29,000 clones, 50% to 65% seen once, with approximately 1.6% in the top ten. These TCRs are of unknown antigen specificity. Sequencing input: Tregs from blood. These receptors were obtained from a woman aged 18-35 years with type 1 diabetes.

In its sample, this clone ranks as medium-sized. The chain couples TRBV5-1 to TRBJ2-1; 9 nucleotides match TRBD2. CDR3 length: 18 residues. The V segment lost 3 bases and the J segment 9 bases; nucleotides outside the gene matches: 19. Germline V gene data show CDR1 as SGHRS and CDR2 as YFSETQ. CDR3 amino acids: CASSSSPIASGKRGEQFF. As DNA, the CDR3 is TGCGCCAGCAGCTCATCTCCGATAGCTAGCGGGAAACGTGGTGAGCAGTTCTTC.

This rearrangement joins TRBV27 to TRBJ2-7; 10 bases agree with TRBD1. Germline CDR1 and CDR2: MNHEY and SMNVEV (reference sequence). CDR3 length: 14 residues. J gave up 9 bases and V 3 bases, and 8 bases lay outside the gene matches. CDR3 bases: TGTGCCAGCAGTTTCATCGGGACAGGGGTGTCGCAGTACTTC. This codes for CASSFIGTGVSQYF.

V gene TRBV29-1 combines with J gene TRBJ1-4, with 8 bases that match TRBD1. The CDR3 loop spans 13 amino acids. V lost 7 bases and J lost 6; bases outside the gene matches: 7. Germline V gene sequence: CDR1 SQVTM, CDR2 ANQGSEA. The CDR3 DNA sequence: TGCAGCGCACCGGACAGGGACGATGAAAAACTGTTTTTT. It yields the protein CSAPDRDDEKLFF.

This chain uses TRBV30 with TRBJ2-1; the D gene is possibly TRBD2 (6 bases). The germline V gene has CDR1 GTSNPN and CDR2 SVGIG (reference sequence). V lost 0 bases, J lost 4 bases, and 13 bases lay in between. The CDR3 runs 15 residues. For the CDR3, the DNA is TGTGCCTGGAGTGTCGTGGGAGGACCATACAATGAGCAGTTCTTC. Protein product: CAWSVVGGPYNEQFF.

The chain employs TRBV6-5 and TRBJ1-1; D remains ambiguous. The germline V gene has CDR1 MNHEY and CDR2 SVGAGI. The CDR3 spans 14 residues. V was cut by 8 bases and J by 5 bases, with 18 bases left in between. As DNA, the CDR3 is TGTGCCAGCTATTTTCGTGGCTTGTGGACTGAAGCTTTCTTT. It yields the protein CASYFRGLWTEAFF.

The CDR3 sequence is CASSRQENTEAFF. The CDR3 region has the DNA TGTGCCAGCAGCCGACAGGAGAACACTGAAGCTTTCTTT. The chain uses TRBV14 and TRBJ1-1; a weak D match, TRBD1 (6 bases). The CDR3 has 13 amino acids. The ends were cut back, 4 bases at V and 1 base at J, with 7 bases in the middle. The germline V gene encodes CDR1 SGHDN and CDR2 FVKESK.

The chain recombines TRBV2 with TRBJ2-1, with TRBD2 as a possible D gene (6 bases). CDR1 and CDR2 from the germline V gene are SNHLY and FYNNEI. This CDR3 spans 15 amino acids. V lost 3 bases and J lost 0, with 9 bases in between. This chain's CDR3 is CASSDAGSSYNEQFF. CDR3 DNA sequence: TGTGCCAGCAGTGATGCCGGGAGCTCCTACAATGAGCAGTTCTTC.

This rearrangement joins TRBV23-1 to TRBJ1-5, with D uncertain. TRBV23-1 is filed as an ORF, its function uncertain. The V end lost 0 bases, the J end lost 0 bases, and 9 bases lay between the germline ends. The CDR3 extends over 16 amino acids. The chain's CDR3 is CASSQSSQYSNQPQHF. The DNA for the CDR3 is TGCGCCAGCAGTCAATCATCCCAGTATAGCAATCAGCCCCAGCATTTT.

V gene TRBV29-1 combines with J gene TRBJ2-5; TRBD2 matches at 12 bases. The J segment lost 2 bases and the V segment lost 4 bases, leaving 17 bases of the junction unmatched. Germline lookup yields CDR1 SQVTM and CDR2 ANQGSEA. The CDR3 contains 19 residues. In nucleotides, the CDR3 is TGCAGCGTTGCTGATGTGAGGCTAGCGGGAGGGTTTCGACAAGAGACCCAGTACTTC. Translated: CSVADVRLAGGFRQETQYF.

The chain is built from TRBV29-1 and TRBJ1-1; weak D call: TRBD1 (6 bases). This CDR3 contains 14 residues. Germline values: CDR1 SQVTM, CDR2 ANQGSEA. Trimming removed 5 bases from V and 2 bases from J, with 15 bases in between. The CDR3 protein is CSVRYRDLNTEAFF. In DNA form, the CDR3 reads TGCAGCGTTCGATACAGGGATTTAAACACTGAAGCTTTCTTT.

In this sample, this clone turned up a few times. The chain combines TRBV5-6 with TRBJ2-1; D is unresolved. V lost 3 bases and J lost 4, with 2 bases in between. The CDR3 consists of 11 residues. The germline gives CDR1 SGHDT, CDR2 YYEEEE. The CDR3 sequence is CASSSYNEQFF. The CDR3 nucleotides are TGTGCCAGCAGCTCTTACAATGAGCAGTTCTTC. The whole variable domain, remainder taken from reference TRBV5-6 and TRBJ2-1, is DAGVTQSPTHLIKTRGQQVTLRCSPKSGHDTVSWYQQALGQGPQFIFQYYEEEERQRGNFPDRFSGHQFPNYSSELNVNALLLGDSALYLCASSSYNEQFFGPGTRLTVL.

V and J are TRBV5-6 and TRBJ2-1, with 7 bases matching TRBD2. V dropped 4 bases and J dropped 3; count of bases not matched to a gene: 19. The germline CDR1 and CDR2 sequences are SGHDT and YYEEEE. The CDR3 is 19 residues long. The CDR3 reads CASSTTLLGGSAHYNEQFF. As DNA, the CDR3 is TGTGCCAGCAGCACGACACTATTGGGCGGGAGCGCCCACTACAATGAGCAGTTCTTC.

The J gene is TRBJ2-7, the V gene TRBV27; possibly TRBD2 for D (6 bases). Trimming left V 3 bases short and J 3 bases short, with 36 bases between. Germline V gene lookup returns CDR1 MNHEY and CDR2 SMNVEV (reference sequence). CDR3 size: 22 residues. For the CDR3, the DNA is TGTGCCAGCAGTTTCCGTAGTTTAGTTGCGGGGATGGTGAAGGGTCAGTTCTACGAGCAGTACTTC. Amino acids: CASSFRSLVAGMVKGQFYEQYF.

The rearrangement uses TRBV7-9 and TRBJ2-3; D is perhaps TRBD2 (5 bases). The CDR3 runs 14 residues. CDR1 and CDR2 (germline): SEHNR, FQNEAQ (reference sequence). The V gene lost 8 bases and the J gene lost 1 base, with 13 bases spanning the gap. This CDR3 reads CASGRDGGTDTQYF. DNA for the CDR3: TGTGCCAGCGGGCGTGACGGGGGCACAGATACGCAGTATTTT.

The V gene is TRBV9, the J gene TRBJ2-3, with 7 bases that match TRBD1. Germline V gene lookup returns CDR1 SGDLS and CDR2 YYNGEE. J was trimmed by 3 bases and V by 0 bases; bases with no gene match: 4. CDR3 size: 15 residues. CDR3 coding DNA: TGTGCCAGCAGCGTAGATAACAGGGGTACAGATACGCAGTATTTT. Translation: CASSVDNRGTDTQYF. Combining the CDR3 with reference TRBV9 and TRBJ2-3 gives the whole variable domain DSGVTQTPKHLITATGQRVTLRCSPRSGDLSVYWYQQSLDQGLQFLIQYYNGEERAKGNILERFSAQQFPDLHSELNLSSLELGDSALYFCASSVDNRGTDTQYFGPGTRLTVL.

The chain employs TRBV18 and TRBJ2-3; 11 positions agree with TRBD2. There are 18 residues in the CDR3. J was trimmed by 6 bases and V by 2 bases; bases with no gene match: 13. From germline, CDR1 is KGHSH and CDR2 LQKENI. CDR3 amino acids: CASSPRGSTSGISDTQYF. CDR3 bases: TGTGCCAGCTCACCAAGGGGGTCGACTAGCGGGATTTCTGATACGCAGTATTTT.

This chain uses TRBV4-2 with TRBJ2-3; D not certain. This CDR3 region has 16 residues. The germline V and J ends were trimmed by 1 base and 0 bases, with 11 bases remaining between them. Germline V CDR1 and CDR2: LGHNA, YNFKEQ. The CDR3, as DNA: TGTGCCAGCAGCCAAGTTAGGCAGGCGAGCACAGATACGCAGTATTTT. Translating it yields CASSQVRQASTDTQYF.

With respect to this clone: Other DNA variants within this sample encode the same CDR3. This rearrangement joins TRBV18 to TRBJ2-6; D uncertain. The germline V and J ends were trimmed by 3 bases and 4 bases, with 10 bases remaining between them. CDR3 length: 15 amino acids. The V gene's germline CDR1 is KGHSH and CDR2 LQKENI. This CDR3 is CASSPVSSGANVLTF. The CDR3 region has the DNA TGTGCCAGCTCACCCGTGAGCTCCGGGGCCAACGTCCTGACTTTC.

The chain recombines TRBV18 with TRBJ2-5; 11 bases line up with TRBD2. Germline trimming cut 6 bases from V and 3 bases from J; bases unmatched to any gene: 6. The germline CDR1 and CDR2 sequences are KGHSH and LQKENI. The CDR3 has 15 amino acids. The CDR3 coding sequence is TGTGCCAGCTCGCCCCAACTAGCGGGAGAAGAGACCCAGTACTTC. It translates to CASSPQLAGEETQYF.

In its sample, this clone was seen a few times. V gene TRBV11-2 combines with J gene TRBJ2-1; a weak D match, TRBD2 (6 bases). The CDR3 has 17 residues. CDR1 and CDR2 from the germline V gene are SGHAT and FQNNGV. Deletions cut 4 bases from V and 1 base from J, with 17 bases between. The CDR3 spells CASSSLDRGGSYNEQFF. The CDR3 DNA reads TGTGCCAGCAGCTCACTTGATAGGGGAGGATCCTACAATGAGCAGTTCTTC.

This chain links TRBV7-2 with TRBJ1-1; D possibly corresponds to TRBD1 (6 bases). The germline V gene has CDR1 SGHTA and CDR2 FQGNSA. The CDR3 covers 15 residues. The V end lost 2 bases, the J end lost 1 base, and 11 bases lay between the germline ends. CDR3 in amino acids: CASSLIGGGNTEAFF. Written as DNA, the CDR3 is TGTGCCAGCAGCTTAATTGGGGGCGGGAACACTGAAGCTTTCTTT.

The genes are TRBV27 and TRBJ1-1; 9 nucleotides align to TRBD1. The V segment lost 5 bases and the J segment 10 bases; nucleotides outside the gene matches: 11. Germline loops: CDR1 MNHEY, CDR2 SMNVEV (reference sequence). This CDR3 region has 14 residues. CDR3 coding DNA: TGTGCCAGCAGTCCCCGACAGGGGGTAAATCCAGCTTTCTTT. This encodes CASSPRQGVNPAFF.

This clone occurred a few times. V gene TRBV2 combines with J gene TRBJ2-1, with 14 bases matching TRBD2. J lost 0 bases, V lost 6 bases, and 7 bases had no gene match. Germline V gives CDR1 SNHLY, CDR2 FYNNEI. The CDR3 runs to 18 residues. CDR3 bases: TGTGCCAGCAGGAGGACTAGCGGGAGGATGAGCTCCTACAATGAGCAGTTCTTC. This codes for CASRRTSGRMSSYNEQFF. The full variable domain, with the rest looked up from reference TRBV2 and TRBJ2-1, is EPEVTQTPSHQVTQMGQEVILRCVPISNHLYFYWYRQILGQKVEFLVSFYNNEISEKSEIFDDQFSVERPDGSNFTLKIRSTKLEDSAMYFCASRRTSGRMSSYNEQFFGPGTRLTVL.

This chain joins TRBV7-9 and TRBJ1-5, with TRBD1 identical over 9 bases. The J segment lost 7 bases and the V segment lost 1 base, leaving 2 bases of the junction unmatched. This CDR3 has 14 amino acids. The germline CDR1 and CDR2 sequences are SEHNR and FQNEAQ (reference sequence). The CDR3 spells CASSLGQGGQPQHF. As DNA, the CDR3 is TGTGCCAGCAGCTTAGGACAGGGGGGACAGCCCCAGCATTTT.

This rearrangement joins TRBV19 to TRBJ2-2; no clear D gene. The V gene lost 7 bases and the J gene lost 4 bases, with 13 bases spanning the gap. Germline CDR1 reads LNHDA; CDR2 reads SQIVND (reference sequence). This CDR3 is built from 14 residues. Here the CDR3 DNA reads TGTGCCAGTACCAGAAGCTACAGCACCGGGGAGCTGTTTTTT. As protein: CASTRSYSTGELFF.

The chain links TRBV11-3 to TRBJ2-1; TRBD1 is a possible D gene (5 bases). The germline gives CDR1 SGHNT, CDR2 YENEEA. Trimming took 0 bases from V and 9 from J, leaving 6 bases between them. The CDR3 has 12 amino acids. In DNA form, the CDR3 reads TGTGCCAGCAGCTTAGATCAGGGTGAGCAGTTCTTC. It translates to CASSLDQGEQFF. Using reference TRBV11-3 and TRBJ2-1 for the parts outside the CDR3, the full variable domain is EAGVVQSPRYKIIEKKQPVAFWCNPISGHNTLYWYLQNLGQGPELLIRYENEEAVDDSQLPKDRFSAERLKGVDSTLKIQPAELGDSAVYLCASSLDQGEQFFGPGTRLTVL.

The rearrangement uses TRBV2 and TRBJ2-2; D is perhaps TRBD2 (6 bases). CDR3 size: 14 residues. V lost 6 bases to trimming and J lost 6 bases, with 14 bases between them. The germline CDR1 and CDR2 sequences are SNHLY and FYNNEI. CDR3 residues: CASRPSGSAGELFF. Written as DNA, the CDR3 is TGTGCCAGCAGGCCAAGCGGGTCAGCCGGGGAGCTGTTTTTT.